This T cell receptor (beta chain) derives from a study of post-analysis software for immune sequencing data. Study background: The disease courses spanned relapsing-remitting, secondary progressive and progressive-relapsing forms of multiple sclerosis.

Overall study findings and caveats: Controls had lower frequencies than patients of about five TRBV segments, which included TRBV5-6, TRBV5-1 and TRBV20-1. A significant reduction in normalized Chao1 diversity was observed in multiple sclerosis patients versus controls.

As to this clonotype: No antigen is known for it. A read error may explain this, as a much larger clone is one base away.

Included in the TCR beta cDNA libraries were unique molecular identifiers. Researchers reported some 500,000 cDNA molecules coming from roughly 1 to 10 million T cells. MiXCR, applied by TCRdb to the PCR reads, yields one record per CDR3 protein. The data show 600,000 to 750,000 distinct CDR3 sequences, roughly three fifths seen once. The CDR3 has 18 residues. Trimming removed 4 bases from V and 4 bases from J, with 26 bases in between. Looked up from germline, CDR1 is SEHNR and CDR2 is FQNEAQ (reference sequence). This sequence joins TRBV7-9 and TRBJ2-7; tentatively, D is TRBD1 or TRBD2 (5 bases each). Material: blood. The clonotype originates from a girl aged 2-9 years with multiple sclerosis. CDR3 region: CASSSAAPRGSLVYEQYF. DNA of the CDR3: TGTGCCAGCAGCTCCGCAGCCCCCCGGGGCAGTTTAGTGTACGAGCAGTACTTC.